This T cell receptor (beta chain) was sequenced in a study of blood T cell repertoires in COVID-19. Across the whole study: Samples representing acute and convalescent COVID-19 were sourced from the United States, Italy and Spain. PBMCs, B-cell-depleted T cells, or T cells provided the cDNA or gDNA that made up the material.

Repertoires were generated with immunoSEQ multiplex PCR, while TCRdb's copy carries only in-frame clones and drops some. Of some 250,000 clones in the sample, over 75% are singletons; the top ten hold roughly 0.8%. V was trimmed by 7 bases and J by 3 bases, leaving 13 bases between them. Germline-derived CDR1 and CDR2 are LNHDA and SQIVND (reference sequence). This CDR3 contains 13 residues. This clonotype was sampled from a woman aged 30 to 39 with acute or convalescent COVID-19. The material sequenced was peripheral blood. The chain is built from TRBV19 and TRBJ2-7, with D maybe TRBD2 (6 bases). The CDR3 DNA follows: TGTGCCAGTAATGCGGGGTGGGACTACGAGCAGTACTTC. This gives the protein CASNAGWDYEQYF.